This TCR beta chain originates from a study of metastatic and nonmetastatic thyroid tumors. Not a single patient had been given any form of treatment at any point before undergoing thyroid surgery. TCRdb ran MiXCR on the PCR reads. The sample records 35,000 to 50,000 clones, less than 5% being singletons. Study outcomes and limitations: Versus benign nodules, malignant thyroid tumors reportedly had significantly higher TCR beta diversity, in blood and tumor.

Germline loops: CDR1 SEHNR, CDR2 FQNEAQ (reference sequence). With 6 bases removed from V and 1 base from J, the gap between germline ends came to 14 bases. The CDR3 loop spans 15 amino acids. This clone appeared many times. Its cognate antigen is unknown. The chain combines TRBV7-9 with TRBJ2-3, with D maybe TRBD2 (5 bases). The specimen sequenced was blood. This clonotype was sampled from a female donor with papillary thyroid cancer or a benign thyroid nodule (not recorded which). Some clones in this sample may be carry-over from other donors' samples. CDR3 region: CASSRRGQGTDTQYF. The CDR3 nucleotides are TGTGCCAGCAGTCGTCGGGGTCAGGGCACAGATACGCAGTATTTT.